Described below is a single TCR beta chain sequence and its context. Its antigen is as yet unknown. This specimen belongs to a study of shared clonotypes between healthy human individuals. Study information: A few men and two women, aged 18 to 49, were donors. General study results and limits: Across subsets, estimated richness was generally greater for naive than for memory populations.

CD8 cells classed as naive were CD45RO-negative and positively selected for CCR7, excluding terminally differentiated effector memory CD45RA+ cells. V was clipped by 4 bases and J by 8 bases; unmatched bases: 12. CDR1 SGHTA and CDR2 FQGTGA come from the germline V gene. The CDR3 extends over 16 amino acids. Deep level was the assay's run setting. The DNA input per sorted-subset replicate PCR was about 190 ng, corresponding to 30,000 or so T cell genomes. This table comes from immunoSEQ multiplex PCR, and its TCRdb copy is limited to in-frame clones, with some not included. The table has about 2.1 million clones, 90% to 95% seen once.

Sequencing used naive CD8+ T cells from PBMCs. The sequence derives from a young man in good health. Some clones in this sample may be carry-over from other donors' samples. V usage is TRBV7-3 and J usage is TRBJ2-7; TRBD1 agrees at 12 bases. The CDR3 sequence is CASSSYPGTGGRQQYF. The CDR3, as DNA: TGTGCCAGCAGCTCCTACCCCGGGACAGGGGGCCGGCAGCAGTACTTC.